These 20 T cell receptor beta chains share one sample of origin, sequenced in a study of vaccination effects on CD4 cells after COVID-19. Repertoires were generated with immunoSEQ multiplex PCR, while TCRdb's copy carries only in-frame clones and drops some. The table shows approximately 37,000 clones, with 82% occurring only once. The antigens of these receptors remain unknown. On day 10 of culture, CD4+ T cells were separated out. Here the sequenced sample was CD4+ T cells from PBMCs cultured without peptide, taken before COVID-19 vaccination. Receptor source: a human donor who received a COVID-19 vaccine.

The V and J genes are TRBV6-5 and TRBJ1-3; no clear D. CDR1 MNHEY and CDR2 SVGAGI come from the germline V gene. V dropped 4 bases and J dropped 9 bases, with 13 bases sitting between them. There are 13 residues in the CDR3. The CDR3 sequence is CASSFPGSATIYF. CDR3 bases: TGTGCCAGCAGTTTTCCGGGTAGTGCCACCATATATTTT.

V and J are TRBV6-5 and TRBJ1-2, with D possibly TRBD1 on 5 matching bases. CDR1 MNHEY and CDR2 SVGAGI come from the germline V gene. The CDR3 is made up of 14 amino acids. V was clipped by 0 bases and J by 4 bases, with 9 bases between them. CDR3 region: CASSYSRGSYGYTF. The CDR3, as DNA: TGTGCCAGCAGTTACTCGCGGGGGTCCTATGGCTACACCTTC.

The gene calls are TRBV6-5 and TRBJ2-7; D uncertain. V lost 7 bases, J lost 3 bases, and 7 bases lay in between. Germline V gives CDR1 MNHEY, CDR2 SVGAGI. This CDR3 contains 11 residues. The CDR3 bases are TGTGCCAGCACTTCGGGCTACGAGCAGTACGTC. It yields the protein CASTSGYEQYV.

The genes are TRBV25-1 and TRBJ2-7; the match to TRBD1 covers 8 bases. The CDR3 contains 13 residues. CDR1 is MGHDK and CDR2 is SYGVNS in the germline V gene. V shed 4 bases, J shed 6 bases, and the junction held 5 bases outside the gene matches. This CDR3 reads CASSGQGAGEQYV. The CDR3 bases are TGTGCCAGCAGTGGGCAGGGGGCGGGCGAGCAGTACGTC.

In DNA, the CDR3 is TGTGCCAGCAGCAGGTGGCCTAGGGGATTCTCGTACAATGAGCAGTTCTTC. Translating it yields CASSRWPRGFSYNEQFF. The chain is built from TRBV5-4 and TRBJ2-1; the D gene is possibly TRBD1 (5 bases). This CDR3 spans 17 amino acids. Per the germline V gene, CDR1 is SGHNT and CDR2 is YYREEE (reference sequence). Between the trimmed V and J ends, which lost 4 bases and 4 bases, there was a span of 21 bases.

V and J are TRBV27 and TRBJ2-6; D may be TRBD1 or TRBD2 (5 bases each). The germline CDR1 and CDR2 sequences are MNHEY and SMNVEV (reference sequence). The CDR3 is 18 residues long. Trimming pared 1 base from V and 0 bases from J, leaving 13 bases between. This chain's CDR3 is CASSLFGTPSSGANVLTF. The CDR3 bases are TGTGCCAGCAGTTTATTTGGGACCCCGAGCTCTGGGGCCAACGTCCTGACTTTC. Drawing the rest from reference TRBV27 and TRBJ2-6, the complete variable domain is EAQVTQNPRYLITVTGKKLTVTCSQNMNHEYMSWYRQDPGLGLRQIYYSMNVEVTDKGDVPEGYKVSRKEKRNFPLILESPSPNQTSLYFCASSLFGTPSSGANVLTFGAGSRLTVL.

The chain has TRBV5-5 and TRBJ2-5; tentatively, D is TRBD2 (6 bases). The CDR3 runs to 13 residues. V lost 4 bases and J lost 2, with 9 bases in between. Germline CDR1 is SGHKS and CDR2 is YYEKEE (reference sequence). CDR3 loop: CASSLAPQETQYF. DNA of the CDR3: TGTGCCAGCAGCCTAGCGCCGCAAGAGACCCAGTACTTC. Using reference TRBV5-5 and TRBJ2-5 for the parts outside the CDR3, the full variable domain is DAGVTQSPTHLIKTRGQQVTLRCSPISGHKSVSWYQQVLGQGPQFIFQYYEKEERGRGNFPDRFSARQFPNYSSELNVNALLLGDSALYLCASSLAPQETQYFGPGTRLLVL.

A few counts support this clone. V and J are TRBV10-1 and TRBJ1-1; maybe TRBD1 (5 bases). The germline CDR1 and CDR2 sequences are WNHNN and SYGVQD (reference sequence). CDR3 length equals 14 residues. With 0 bases removed from V and 4 bases from J, the gap between germline ends came to 9 bases. CDR3 DNA sequence: TGCGCCAGCAGTGAGTCTCGGGGCCCCACTGAAGCTTTCTTT. Protein sequence: CASSESRGPTEAFF.

For the CDR3, the DNA is TGTGCCAGCAGTGGGAACTACGAGCAGTACGTC. Translated: CASSGNYEQYV. The chain joins TRBV6-2 or TRBV6-3 to TRBJ2-7; unclear D gene. The V and J ends lost 5 bases and 3 bases respectively, with 5 bases between them. The CDR3 is 11 residues long. Germline V gene data show CDR1 as MNHEY and CDR2 as SVGEGT.

This chain links TRBV9 with TRBJ2-2; D perhaps matches TRBD2 (6 bases). Germline V gene lookup returns CDR1 SGDLS and CDR2 YYNGEE. V was shortened by 2 bases and J by 3 bases, with 11 bases between the two germline ends. CDR3 length: 15 residues. Here the CDR3 reads CASSVLPGDTGELFF. The CDR3 bases are TGTGCCAGCAGCGTCCTTCCGGGGGACACCGGGGAGCTGTTTTTT.

The genes are TRBV6-4 and TRBJ2-5; perhaps TRBD1 as D (6 bases). Germline CDR1 MRHNA, CDR2 SNTAGT. The length of the CDR3 is 16 residues. With 4 bases removed from V and 3 bases from J, the gap between germline ends came to 18 bases. CDR3 residues: CASSVAKVRTEETQYF. DNA of the CDR3: TGTGCCAGCAGTGTTGCTAAAGTCCGGACAGAAGAGACCCAGTACTTC.

The chain is built from TRBV6-2 or TRBV6-3 and TRBJ1-4, with no clear D. Germline V CDR1 and CDR2: MNHEY, SVGEGT. This CDR3 is 17 amino acids long. Trimming left V 5 bases short and J 0 bases short, with 16 bases between. The CDR3 spells CASSGNRRHSTNEKLFF. CDR3 nucleotide sequence: TGTGCCAGCAGTGGTAACCGCAGGCACTCAACTAATGAAAAACTGTTTTTT.

The chain has TRBV4-1 and TRBJ2-3; TRBD2 might be the D (5 bases). The CDR3 runs to 18 residues. The V end lost 4 bases, the J end lost 0 bases, and 20 bases lay between the germline ends. CDR1 is MGHRA and CDR2 is YSYEKL in the germline V gene. The CDR3 coding sequence is TGCGCCAGCAGCCGAGGAATAACCGGGAAATCTAGCACAGATACGCAGTATTTT. This sequence encodes CASSRGITGKSSTDTQYF.

The chain links TRBV5-1 to TRBJ2-3; 7 bases are shared with TRBD2. The CDR3 is 14 residues long. V shed 5 bases, J shed 6 bases, and the junction held 9 bases outside the gene matches. Germline V lookup: CDR1 SGHRS, CDR2 YFSETQ. Here the CDR3 reads CASRTSESGDTQYF. The CDR3 DNA reads TGCGCCAGCAGAACTAGCGAGTCAGGGGATACGCAGTATTTT.

This clone was seen a single time. The chain carries TRBV5-5 and TRBJ1-4; D gene unclear. Germline V gene lookup returns CDR1 SGHKS and CDR2 YYEKEE (reference sequence). CDR3 length: 17 residues. The V end was cut by 0 bases, the J end by 5 bases, with 17 bases between. The CDR3 sequence: CASSLGFTSTSNEKLFF. The DNA of the CDR3 is TGTGCCAGCAGCTTGGGCTTTACATCAACCTCGAATGAAAAACTGTTTTTT.

V usage is TRBV7-2 and J usage is TRBJ1-3, with 7 bases that match TRBD1. This CDR3 has 15 amino acids. Germline CDR1 and CDR2: SGHTA and FQGNSA. Losses at the gene ends were 5 bases for V and 0 bases for J; bases not matched to a gene: 4. The CDR3 loop reads CASSPRTGSGNTIYF. Here the CDR3 DNA reads TGTGCCAGCAGCCCGCGGACAGGCTCTGGAAACACCATATATTTT.

This chain joins TRBV9 and TRBJ1-1; D not resolved. The CDR3 totals 12 residues. Trimming stripped 2 bases from V and 3 bases from J, with 5 bases between. Per germline, CDR1 SGDLS and CDR2 YYNGEE. The CDR3 loop reads CASSVADTEAFF. CDR3 nucleotides: TGTGCCAGCAGCGTTGCGGACACTGAAGCTTTCTTT.

The rearrangement joins TRBV6-5 to TRBJ2-5, with a weak D call TRBD2 (5 bases). V was clipped by 6 bases and J by 6 bases, with 17 bases between them. Germline lookup yields CDR1 MNHEY and CDR2 SVGAGI. The CDR3 spans 14 residues. The CDR3 nucleotides read TGTGCCAGCAGCGAGGGTATTTTGGTGAAGACCCAGTACTTC. Residues: CASSEGILVKTQYF.

This clone was seen just once. The chain links TRBV11-2 to TRBJ2-1, with D perhaps TRBD1 or TRBD2 (5 bases each). V gave up 1 base and J gave up 14 bases, with 21 bases separating them. This CDR3 is built from 15 residues. CDR1 is SGHAT and CDR2 is FQNNGV in the germline V gene. The CDR3 DNA reads as TGTGCCAGCAGCTTAGGGGCCGGGACCCCTTTAGAGGAGTTCTTC. Its protein is CASSLGAGTPLEEFF. The whole variable domain, remainder taken from reference TRBV11-2 and TRBJ2-1, is EAGVAQSPRYKIIEKRQSVAFWCNPISGHATLYWYQQILGQGPKLLIQFQNNGVVDDSQLPKDRFSAERLKGVDSTLKIQPAKLEDSAVYLCASSLGAGTPLEEFFGPGTRLTVL.

J is TRBJ1-5 and V is TRBV19; possible D gene TRBD1, 6 bases. The germline CDR1 and CDR2 sequences are LNHDA and SQIVND (reference sequence). Trimming cost V 3 bases and J 3 bases, with 12 bases left between them. There are 15 residues in the CDR3. The DNA of the CDR3 is TGTGCCAGTAGTATTGGAGGGACAAACAATCAGCCCCAGCATTTT. It encodes CASSIGGTNNQPQHF.